Presented here are 11 T cell receptor beta chains from one specimen sequenced in a study of immune evolution from preneoplasia to lung adenocarcinoma. TCRdb's table, derived via immunoSEQ multiplex PCR, lists solely in-frame clones and lacks some. The sample holds roughly 3,400 clones, roughly 87% seen once. The sequencing input was FFPE invasive lung adenocarcinoma tissue. The receptors stem from a person in their 70s with invasive lung adenocarcinoma.

The chain uses TRBV7-3 and TRBJ2-3; 13 nucleotides align to TRBD2. V lost 5 bases and J lost 4; bases outside the gene matches: 6. The length of the CDR3 is 16 residues. The germline V gene has CDR1 SGHTA and CDR2 FQGTGA. CDR3 nucleotides: TGTGCCAGCAGCCAGGGACTAGCGGGACCCCCAGATACGCAGTATTTT. Amino acid sequence: CASSQGLAGPPDTQYF.

This sequence joins TRBV27 and TRBJ2-2, with D possibly being TRBD1 or TRBD2 (5 bases each). The CDR3 runs to 17 residues. Germline V gene lookup returns CDR1 MNHEY and CDR2 SMNVEV (reference sequence). Trimming removed 2 bases at V and 8 bases at J, with 21 bases between. As DNA, the CDR3 is TGTGCCAGCAGTTTAATCGGGTTGTACGAGGGGTCTGGGGAGCTGTTTTTT. Translation: CASSLIGLYEGSGELFF.

The rearrangement uses TRBV4-2 and TRBJ1-1; D uncertain. CDR1 LGHNA and CDR2 YNFKEQ come from the germline V gene. The CDR3 contains 14 residues. The V gene lost 0 bases and the J gene lost 1 base, with 6 bases spanning the gap. CDR3 in DNA: TGTGCCAGCAGCCAAGATCTGGGGAACACTGAAGCTTTCTTT. This sequence encodes CASSQDLGNTEAFF.

This chain links TRBV7-9 with TRBJ2-7, with 10 nucleotides matching TRBD2. The V gene end was trimmed by 1 base and the J gene end by 6 bases; junction bases not matched to a gene: 12. The CDR3 runs to 17 residues. Germline V gene data show CDR1 as SEHNR and CDR2 as FQNEAQ (reference sequence). CDR3: CASSLGTSGSARGEQYF. The DNA for the CDR3 is TGTGCCAGCAGCTTAGGGACTAGCGGTTCGGCCCGGGGCGAGCAGTACTTC.

The chain joins TRBV12-5 to TRBJ2-2; tentatively, D is TRBD2 (7 bases). The V end was cut by 2 bases, the J end by 5 bases, with 12 bases between. Per germline, CDR1 LGHNT and CDR2 FRNRAP. The CDR3 consists of 15 residues. The CDR3 DNA reads TGTGCTAGTGGTTTGCGGGGGGCGATAACCGGGGAGCTGTTTTTT. Translation: CASGLRGAITGELFF.

This clone appeared a few times. This chain uses TRBV19 with TRBJ1-1; possible D gene TRBD1, 5 bases. Germline V gives CDR1 LNHDA, CDR2 SQIVND (reference sequence). V shed 1 base and J shed 6 bases, with 9 bases lying between them. The CDR3 is 13 residues long. As DNA, the CDR3 is TGTGCCAGTAGTATAGCCCAGGGATCTGAAGCTTTCTTT. This encodes CASSIAQGSEAFF.

V is TRBV5-1 and J is TRBJ2-3; tentatively, D is TRBD2 (6 bases). V lost 2 bases and J 4 bases, leaving 11 bases between the germline ends. CDR3 length equals 14 residues. Germline V gene data show CDR1 as SGHRS and CDR2 as YFSETQ. The CDR3 DNA is TGCGCCAGCAGCTTTGAAAGCGGGTCAGATACGCAGTATTTT. It translates to CASSFESGSDTQYF.

About this clone itself: Additional DNA sequences in this sample encode the identical CDR3. The V and J genes are TRBV7-9 and TRBJ2-7; D may correspond to TRBD1 or TRBD2 (5 bases each). The V gene's germline CDR1 is SEHNR and CDR2 FQNEAQ (reference sequence). V was pared by 1 base and J by 4 bases, with 14 bases between. The CDR3 sequence is 15 residues long. Here the CDR3 reads CASSLGGTLSYEQYF. The CDR3 DNA follows: TGTGCCAGCAGCTTAGGTGGGACCCTCTCTTACGAGCAGTACTTC.

The gene calls are TRBV4-1 and TRBJ2-3; the D is unclear. Germline V gives CDR1 MGHRA, CDR2 YSYEKL. Trimming removed 0 bases at V and 1 base at J, with 8 bases between. This CDR3 has 15 residues. CDR3 region: CASSQDGVGTDTQYF. The CDR3 region has the DNA TGCGCCAGCAGCCAAGATGGGGTAGGCACAGATACGCAGTATTTT.

V is TRBV5-1 and J is TRBJ2-7; the D gene is possibly TRBD1 (5 bases). This CDR3 contains 15 residues. The germline V and J ends were trimmed by 3 bases and 0 bases, with 13 bases remaining between them. CDR1 and CDR2 from the germline V gene are SGHRS and YFSETQ. CDR3 in amino acids: CASSSRQGASYEQYF. The CDR3 region has the DNA TGCGCCAGCAGCTCCCGCCAGGGCGCCTCCTACGAGCAGTACTTC.

The V call is TRBV9, the J call TRBJ2-1; 7 positions agree with TRBD1. This CDR3 is built from 15 residues. Trimming at V came to 2 bases and at J to 3 bases, leaving 5 bases not matched to a gene. Germline CDR1 and CDR2: SGDLS and YYNGEE. The CDR3 loop reads CASSVGTDHYNEQFF. Written as DNA, the CDR3 is TGTGCCAGCAGCGTCGGGACAGACCACTACAATGAGCAGTTCTTC.